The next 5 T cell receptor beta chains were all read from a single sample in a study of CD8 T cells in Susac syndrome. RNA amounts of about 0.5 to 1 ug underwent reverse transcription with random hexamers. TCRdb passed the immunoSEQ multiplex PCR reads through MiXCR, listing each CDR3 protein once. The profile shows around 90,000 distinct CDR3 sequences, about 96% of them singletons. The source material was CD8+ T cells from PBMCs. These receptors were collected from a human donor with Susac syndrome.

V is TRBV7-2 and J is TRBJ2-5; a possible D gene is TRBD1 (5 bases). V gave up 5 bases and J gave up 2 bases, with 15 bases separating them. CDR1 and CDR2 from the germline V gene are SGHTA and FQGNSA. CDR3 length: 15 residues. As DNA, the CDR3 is TGTGCCAGCAGCCCTCAAAGACAGTCTCAAGAGACCCAGTACTTC. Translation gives CASSPQRQSQETQYF.

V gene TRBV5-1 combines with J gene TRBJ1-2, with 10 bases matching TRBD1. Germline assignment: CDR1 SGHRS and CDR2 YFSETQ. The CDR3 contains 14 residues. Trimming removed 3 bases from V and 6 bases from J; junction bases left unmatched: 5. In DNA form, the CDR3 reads TGCGCCAGCAGCTCAGGCGGGACAGGGGATGGCTACACCTTC. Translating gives CASSSGGTGDGYTF.

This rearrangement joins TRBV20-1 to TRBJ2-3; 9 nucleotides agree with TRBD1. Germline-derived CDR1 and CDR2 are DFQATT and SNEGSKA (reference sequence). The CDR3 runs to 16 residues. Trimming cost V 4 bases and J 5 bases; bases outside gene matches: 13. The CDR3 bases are TGCAGTGCTACCGGTCCCACAGGGGGCGAAGTAGATACGCAGTATTTT. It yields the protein CSATGPTGGEVDTQYF.

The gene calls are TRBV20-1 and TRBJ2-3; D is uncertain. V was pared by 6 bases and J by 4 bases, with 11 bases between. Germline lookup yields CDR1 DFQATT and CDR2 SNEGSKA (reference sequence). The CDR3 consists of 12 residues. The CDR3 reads CSARPSADTQYF. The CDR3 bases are TGCAGTGCCCGTCCTAGTGCAGATACGCAGTATTTT.

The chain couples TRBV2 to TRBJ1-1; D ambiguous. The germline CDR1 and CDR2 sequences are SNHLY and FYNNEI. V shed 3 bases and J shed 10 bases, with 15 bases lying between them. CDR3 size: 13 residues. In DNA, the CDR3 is TGTGCCAGCAGTGATCTACAGCCGCTAGGAGCTTTCTTT. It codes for CASSDLQPLGAFF. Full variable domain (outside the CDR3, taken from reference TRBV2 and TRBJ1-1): EPEVTQTPSHQVTQMGQEVILRCVPISNHLYFYWYRQILGQKVEFLVSFYNNEISEKSEIFDDQFSVERPDGSNFTLKIRSTKLEDSAMYFCASSDLQPLGAFFGQGTRLTVV.